Below are 27 T cell receptor beta chains sequenced from a single sample in a study of CD8+CD57+ T cells in acquired aplastic anemia. It was genomic DNA that served as the template for profiling TCR beta VDJ and CDR3. Using its own MiXCR run on the reads, TCRdb lists one record per CDR3 protein. Altogether 450,000 to 550,000 distinct CDR3 sequences are present, around 30% being singletons, with the ten largest covering around 0.82%. Patients included in sequencing had previously demonstrated CD8+CD57+ cell expansion by flow cytometry. The specimen was sorted CD4+, CD8+, or CD8+CD57+ T cells (not recorded which) from PBMCs. The receptors originated from a human donor with aplastic anemia.

This clonotype was seen at least ten times. This chain uses TRBV10-2 with TRBJ1-1; tentative D call: TRBD1 (5 bases). The CDR3 extends over 13 amino acids. V lost 6 bases and J 1 base, leaving 9 bases between the germline ends. Germline assignment: CDR1 WSHSY and CDR2 SAAADI. The CDR3 DNA reads TGCGCCAGCAGACTCACAGGGAACACTGAAGCTTTCTTT. Its protein is CASRLTGNTEAFF.

This clonotype was seen ten or more times. The genes are TRBV7-2 and TRBJ2-3, with D possibly being TRBD1 or TRBD2 (5 bases each). CDR3 size: 13 residues. Germline values: CDR1 SGHTA, CDR2 FQGNSA. Trimming took 1 base from V and 6 from J, leaving 8 bases between them. This chain's CDR3 is CASSLDRDDTQYF. The CDR3 DNA sequence: TGTGCCAGCAGCTTAGACCGGGACGATACGCAGTATTTT. Drawing the rest from reference TRBV7-2 and TRBJ2-3, the complete variable domain is GAGVSQSPSNKVTEKGKDVELRCDPISGHTALYWYRQSLGQGLEFLIYFQGNSAPDKSGLPSDRFSAERTGGSVSTLTIQRTQQEDSAVYLCASSLDRDDTQYFGPGTRLTVL.

This clonotype was seen a handful of times. The chain recombines TRBV14 with TRBJ1-3; no clear D gene. Between the trimmed V and J ends, which lost 3 bases and 0 bases, there was a span of 9 bases. CDR1 and CDR2 (germline): SGHDN, FVKESK. The CDR3 extends over 15 amino acids. Here the CDR3 reads CASSQQLVSGNTIYF. In nucleotides, the CDR3 is TGTGCCAGCAGCCAGCAGCTAGTCTCTGGAAACACCATATATTTT.

This clonotype turned up a few times. The chain has TRBV16 and TRBJ2-1; 16 bases line up with TRBD2. Germline CDR1 reads KGHSY; CDR2 reads FQNENV. V was clipped by 6 bases and J by 0 bases; unmatched bases: 5. There are 18 residues in the CDR3. In DNA, the CDR3 is TGTGCCAGCAGTTCGGGACTAGCGGGAGGGAGCTCCTACAATGAGCAGTTCTTC. This gives the protein CASSSGLAGGSSYNEQFF.

This clonotype was seen more than once but under ten times. The V and J genes are TRBV9 and TRBJ2-7; 9 bases map to TRBD1. Germline assignment: CDR1 SGDLS and CDR2 YYNGEE. The CDR3 spans 15 residues. The trim removed 3 bases at V and 7 bases at J, leaving 11 bases unmatched. In DNA, the CDR3 is TGTGCCAGCAGCGGGACCGGGACAGGGTTTCGGGAGCAGTACTTC. As protein: CASSGTGTGFREQYF.

V is TRBV20-1 and J is TRBJ2-1; either TRBD1 or TRBD2 may supply D (6 bases each). V lost 5 bases to trimming and J lost 1 base, with 12 bases between them. CDR1 DFQATT and CDR2 SNEGSKA come from the germline V gene (reference sequence). The CDR3 has 14 residues. CDR3 DNA sequence: TGCAGTGCTCGGGGGACACAATCCTACAATGAGCAGTTCTTC. Amino acids: CSARGTQSYNEQFF.

In its sample, this clonotype was seen once. This may be a read error, as it is one base from a much larger clone. The V gene is TRBV24-1, the J gene TRBJ2-1, with a weak D call TRBD2 (7 bases). Germline CDR1 and CDR2: KGHDR and SFDVKD. The CDR3 consists of 14 residues. The CDR3 loop is CATRKRRGANEQLF. Written as DNA, the CDR3 is TGTGCCACCCGAAAGCGCCGGGGGGCCAATGAGCAGCTCTTC.

The chain uses TRBV5-1 and TRBJ1-4; D remains unclear. The CDR3 is made up of 14 amino acids. V gave up 0 bases and J gave up 8 bases, with 11 bases separating them. Germline-derived CDR1 and CDR2 are SGHRS and YFSETQ. The CDR3 sequence is CASSLGRSLEKLFF. The CDR3 nucleotides are TGCGCCAGCAGCTTGGGGCGGTCGCTCGAAAAACTGTTTTTT.

This clonotype was counted at least ten times. The CDR3 spells CSASGGSTDTQYF. The CDR3 bases are TGCAGTGCCAGCGGGGGGTCCACAGATACGCAGTATTTT. The chain combines TRBV20-1 with TRBJ2-3, with 9 bases fitting TRBD2. The V gene's germline CDR1 is DFQATT and CDR2 SNEGSKA (reference sequence). The CDR3 spans 13 residues. With 6 bases clipped from V and 2 bases from J, the junction kept 3 bases outside the gene matches.

Regarding this clonotype: In this CDR3 the conserved last residue, phenylalanine or tryptophan, is missing, so a read error is likely. CDR3 sequence reads: CASSLESGGRGETQYS. In DNA form, the CDR3 reads TGTGCCAGCAGCTTGGAGAGCGGGGGGCGGGGGGAGACCCAGTACTCC. This chain joins TRBV5-4 and TRBJ2-5; 9 bases are a match to TRBD2. This CDR3 has 16 amino acids. Germline V gene lookup returns CDR1 SGHNT and CDR2 YYREEE (reference sequence). V lost 0 bases to trimming and J lost 5 bases; unmatched junction nucleotides: 8.

V is TRBV5-1 and J is TRBJ2-5; the D gene could be TRBD1 or TRBD2 (5 bases each). With 0 bases removed from V and 3 bases from J, the gap between germline ends came to 12 bases. The CDR3 covers 15 residues. Germline V gene data show CDR1 as SGHRS and CDR2 as YFSETQ. The CDR3 nucleotides read TGCGCCAGCAGCTTGGCGCTCCGGGGCGAAGAGACCCAGTACTTC. Its translation is CASSLALRGEETQYF.

This rearrangement joins TRBV12-3 or TRBV12-4 to TRBJ2-2, with unresolved D. Between the trimmed V and J ends, which lost 0 bases and 9 bases, there was a span of 2 bases. This CDR3 contains 11 residues. The CDR3 coding sequence is TGTGCCAGCAGTTTAGCGAGGGAGCTGTTTTTT. Protein product: CASSLARELFF.

This clonotype was seen ten or more times. The J gene is TRBJ1-6, the V gene TRBV11-2, with 9 bases identical to TRBD1. The germline V gene has CDR1 SGHAT and CDR2 FQNNGV. CDR3 length equals 15 residues. The junction had 5 bases not matched to a gene; V was cut back by 1 base and J by 10 bases. CDR3 amino acids: CASSLGTGALSPLHF. The CDR3 coding sequence is TGTGCCAGCAGCTTAGGGACAGGGGCTTTGTCACCCCTCCACTTT.

This clonotype showed up just a few times. This sequence joins TRBV20-1 and TRBJ2-1; TRBD1 might be the D (5 bases). The CDR3 runs 16 residues. CDR1 is DFQATT, CDR2 SNEGSKA, per germline (reference sequence). Trimming removed 3 bases from V and 4 bases from J, with 19 bases in between. This CDR3 is CSARPGDSAQYNEQFF. CDR3 coding DNA: TGCAGTGCTAGGCCCGGAGACAGCGCCCAATACAATGAGCAGTTCTTC.

In this sample, this clonotype turned up many times. J is TRBJ2-3 and V is TRBV10-3; D unclear. The length of the CDR3 is 11 residues. Germline CDR1 and CDR2: ENHRY and SYGVKD. Trimming removed 10 bases at V and 9 bases at J, with 14 bases between. The CDR3 nucleotides read TGTGCCAGCAGCTGGAGCGAAACGCAGTATTTT. Its translation: CASSWSETQYF.

This clonotype appeared many times. This chain joins TRBV29-1 and TRBJ2-2, with 9 bases that match TRBD1. Trimming at V came to 6 bases and at J to 5 bases, leaving 7 bases not matched to a gene. CDR1 is SQVTM, CDR2 ANQGSEA, per germline. CDR3 length: 14 amino acids. DNA of the CDR3: TGCAGCGTCAACAGGGGGCTTCGAACCGGGGAGCTGTTTTTT. Amino acids: CSVNRGLRTGELFF.

This clonotype has only a few counts. CDR3 sequence: CASSILLAGGYNEQFF. In DNA form, the CDR3 reads TGTGCCAGCAGCATACTCCTAGCGGGAGGGTACAATGAGCAGTTCTTC. The V call is TRBV11-2, the J call TRBJ2-1, with 12 bases fitting TRBD2. Germline V gives CDR1 SGHAT, CDR2 FQNNGV. V was clipped by 5 bases and J by 4 bases; unmatched bases: 6. This CDR3 comprises 16 residues. The variable domain in full, with the rest retrieved from reference TRBV11-2 and TRBJ2-1, is EAGVAQSPRYKIIEKRQSVAFWCNPISGHATLYWYQQILGQGPKLLIQFQNNGVVDDSQLPKDRFSAERLKGVDSTLKIQPAKLEDSAVYLCASSILLAGGYNEQFFGPGTRLTVL.

The chain employs TRBV7-8 and TRBJ2-2, with 10 bases identical to TRBD2. CDR1 SGHVS and CDR2 FQNEAQ come from the germline V gene. With V trimmed by 5 bases and J by 4 bases, 13 bases remained unmatched. The CDR3 is 18 residues long. The CDR3: CASSPGGAGGPSTGELFF. The CDR3, as DNA: TGTGCCAGCAGCCCGGGGGGAGCGGGGGGGCCGAGCACCGGGGAGCTGTTTTTT. Combining the CDR3 with reference TRBV7-8 and TRBJ2-2 gives the whole variable domain GAGVSQSPRYKVAKRGQDVALRCDPISGHVSLFWYQQALGQGPEFLTYFQNEAQLDKSGLPSDRFFAERPEGSVSTLKIQRTQQEDSAVYLCASSPGGAGGPSTGELFFGEGSRLTVL.

This clonotype was picked up many times. The rearrangement joins TRBV15 to TRBJ1-6; perhaps TRBD1 as D (5 bases). This CDR3 comprises 15 residues. V lost 0 bases and J lost 6, with 9 bases in between. From germline, CDR1 is LNHNV and CDR2 YYDKDF (reference sequence). This chain's CDR3 is CATSRDLQANSPLHF. CDR3 in DNA: TGTGCCACCAGCAGAGATTTACAGGCTAATTCACCCCTCCACTTT.

The rearrangement joins TRBV2 to TRBJ2-7, with 13 bases aligning to TRBD2. The CDR3 has 17 amino acids. The germline V gene has CDR1 SNHLY and CDR2 FYNNEI. V lost 7 bases and J lost 3; bases outside the gene matches: 12. As DNA, the CDR3 is TGTGCCAGCACTGGAATCCCGGGACTAGCGGGACGCTACGAGCAGTACTTC. This codes for CASTGIPGLAGRYEQYF.

V gene TRBV24-1 combines with J gene TRBJ2-5, with D hard to call. Germline-derived CDR1 and CDR2 are KGHDR and SFDVKD. CDR3 length: 14 amino acids. V lost 5 bases to trimming and J lost 9 bases, with 18 bases between them. The CDR3 DNA sequence: TGTGCCACCAGTGGCAGTTATAGCAATCAGCCCCAGTACTTC. Translated: CATSGSYSNQPQYF.

There are many counts of this clonotype. The chain employs TRBV7-3 and TRBJ1-2; perhaps TRBD1 as D (6 bases). The CDR3 runs to 14 residues. Germline assignment: CDR1 SGHTA and CDR2 FQGTGA. The ends were cut back, 1 base at V and 6 bases at J, with 12 bases in the middle. CDR3 sequence: CASSLSTGNDGYTF. CDR3 nucleotide sequence: TGTGCCAGCAGCTTAAGTACAGGGAACGATGGCTACACCTTC.

Many counts were recorded for this clonotype. The chain recombines TRBV9 with TRBJ2-5; weak D call: TRBD1 (6 bases). The CDR3 is 15 residues long. The V gene lost 0 bases and the J gene lost 5 bases, with 14 bases spanning the gap. Germline CDR1 SGDLS, CDR2 YYNGEE. This CDR3 is CASSVVGAIWETQYF. CDR3 nucleotide sequence: TGTGCCAGCAGCGTAGTGGGGGCTATCTGGGAGACCCAGTACTTC.

Regarding this clonotype: This sequence may be a read error, since a much larger clone differs from it by one base. The rearrangement uses TRBV7-2 and TRBJ2-7; 10 positions agree with TRBD2. Germline loops: CDR1 SGHTA, CDR2 FQGNSA. This CDR3 spans 15 amino acids. The CDR3 sequence is CASSQGTSAHHEQYF. The DNA for the CDR3 is TGCGCCAGCAGCCAAGGGACTAGCGCTCATCACGAGCAGTACTTC. The full variable domain, rest sourced from reference TRBV7-2 and TRBJ2-7, is GAGVSQSPSNKVTEKGKDVELRCDPISGHTALYWYRQSLGQGLEFLIYFQGNSAPDKSGLPSDRFSAERTGGSVSTLTIQRTQQEDSAVYLCASSQGTSAHHEQYFGPGTRLTVT.

V and J are TRBV2 and TRBJ1-1; D gene unclear. Germline V gene data show CDR1 as SNHLY and CDR2 as FYNNEI. Trimming removed 6 bases at V and 1 base at J, with 12 bases between. The CDR3 loop spans 14 amino acids. The CDR3 nucleotides are TGTGCCAGCAGCTACTCAGGTGAGAACACTGAAGCTTTCTTT. It translates to CASSYSGENTEAFF.

Only a few counts were recorded for this clonotype. This chain uses TRBV29-1 with TRBJ1-2, with D perhaps TRBD1 (5 bases). The V end was cut by 6 bases, the J end by 5 bases, with 22 bases between. This CDR3 comprises 15 residues. Germline V gene sequence: CDR1 SQVTM, CDR2 ANQGSEA. The CDR3 reads CSVGHNTGAGYGYTF. CDR3 in DNA: TGCAGCGTCGGACATAACACCGGGGCAGGGTATGGCTACACCTTC.

This chain connects TRBV13 to TRBJ1-1; D remains unclear. Germline V lookup: CDR1 PRHDT, CDR2 FYEKMQ (reference sequence). There are 14 residues in the CDR3. The germline V and J ends were trimmed by 5 bases and 4 bases, with 14 bases remaining between them. The CDR3 loop is CASSPPEFRTEAFF. The CDR3 DNA is TGTGCCAGCAGCCCCCCCGAGTTTCGCACTGAAGCTTTCTTT.